The 25 T cell receptor beta chains in this list originate from one sample, sequenced in a study of blood T cell repertoires in COVID-19. The protocol was immunoSEQ multiplex PCR, while the TCRdb copy is restricted to in-frame clones and leaves out a portion. The data show 200,000 or so clones, approximately 90% seen once. Sequencing used PBMCs or T cells enriched from blood (not recorded which). Receptors originate from a woman between 40 and 55 years old with acute COVID-19.

This chain connects TRBV13 to TRBJ1-1; D not resolved. V lost 4 bases and J lost 2, with 17 bases in between. CDR3 length equals 16 residues. Germline CDR1 is PRHDT and CDR2 is FYEKMQ (reference sequence). CDR3 coding DNA: TGTGCCAGCAGCTACTCAGGAGGGCACAGTAACACTGAAGCTTTCTTT. Amino acids: CASSYSGGHSNTEAFF.

J is TRBJ2-3 and V is TRBV24-1, with TRBD1 as a possible D gene (7 bases). Germline-derived CDR1 and CDR2 are KGHDR and SFDVKD. V gave up 5 bases and J gave up 6 bases, with 14 bases separating them. This CDR3 is built from 14 residues. In nucleotides, the CDR3 is TGTGCCACCAGTGGTGGAGGGGGCGCGGATACGCAGTATTTT. This codes for CATSGGGGADTQYF.

V is TRBV5-1 and J is TRBJ1-2; 9 positions match TRBD1. This CDR3 has 15 residues. The germline gives CDR1 SGHRS, CDR2 YFSETQ. The trim removed 4 bases at V and 4 bases at J, leaving 8 bases unmatched. DNA of the CDR3: TGCGCCAGCAGCCCCCTACAGGGGGCGGGCTATGGCTACACCTTC. This encodes CASSPLQGAGYGYTF.

The rearrangement uses TRBV19 and TRBJ2-7; D is unclear. Germline V gene data show CDR1 as LNHDA and CDR2 as SQIVND (reference sequence). The CDR3 extends over 13 amino acids. Trimming cost V 3 bases and J 0 bases, with 6 bases left between them. Written as DNA, the CDR3 is TGTGCCAGTAGTATTGTCGTCTCCTACGAGCAGTACTTC. This gives the protein CASSIVVSYEQYF.

This chain joins TRBV11-2 and TRBJ1-3; 9 bases line up with TRBD1. The CDR3 totals 15 residues. V lost 4 bases and J lost 8; bases outside the gene matches: 9. Germline V lookup: CDR1 SGHAT, CDR2 FQNNGV. DNA for the CDR3: TGTGCCAGCAGCTCTTACAGGGGGCAAGGGGACACCATATATTTT. The encoded protein is CASSSYRGQGDTIYF.

The rearrangement joins TRBV24-1 to TRBJ1-1, with D unclear. The length of the CDR3 is 14 residues. Deletions cut 5 bases from V and 3 bases from J, with 12 bases between. The germline CDR1 and CDR2 sequences are KGHDR and SFDVKD. Written as DNA, the CDR3 is TGTGCCACCAGTGGACATCCCCAGTACACTGAAGCTTTCTTT. Encoded protein: CATSGHPQYTEAFF.

This chain connects TRBV2 to TRBJ2-5, with 7 bases fitting TRBD1. The CDR3 consists of 14 residues. Trimming at V came to 7 bases and at J to 5 bases, leaving 10 bases not matched to a gene. Germline assignment: CDR1 SNHLY and CDR2 FYNNEI. The CDR3 bases are TGTGCCAGCAAGGTCCCAGGGGGTTTGGAGACCCAGTACTTC. Translated: CASKVPGGLETQYF.

This chain links TRBV19 with TRBJ1-6; TRBD1 is a possible D gene (6 bases). The V gene's germline CDR1 is LNHDA and CDR2 SQIVND (reference sequence). The length of the CDR3 is 12 residues. Trimming left V 4 bases short and J 11 bases short, with 9 bases between. The CDR3 nucleotides read TGTGCCAGTAGTACCCGACAGGCACCCCTCCACTTT. Its protein is CASSTRQAPLHF.

V gene TRBV14 combines with J gene TRBJ2-7; the D gene is possibly TRBD1 (5 bases). Per the germline V gene, CDR1 is SGHDN and CDR2 is FVKESK. The CDR3 length is 13 residues. The V gene lost 4 bases and the J gene lost 2 bases, with 9 bases spanning the gap. The CDR3 loop is CASSRQGPYEQYF. The CDR3 bases are TGTGCCAGCAGCCGGCAGGGTCCCTACGAGCAGTACTTC.

The chain joins TRBV9 to TRBJ1-3, with 10 bases aligning to TRBD1. The V segment lost 2 bases and the J segment 4 bases; nucleotides outside the gene matches: 3. The CDR3 has 15 residues. Germline lookup yields CDR1 SGDLS and CDR2 YYNGEE. CDR3 sequence: CASSVKTGGGNTIYF. The CDR3 DNA follows: TGTGCCAGCAGCGTTAAGACAGGGGGCGGAAACACCATATATTTT.

In nucleotides, the CDR3 is TGTGCCAGCAAAAGCCTAGACAGGGTCCCGCCTGAAGCTTTCTTT. Amino acids: CASKSLDRVPPEAFF. This rearrangement joins TRBV27 to TRBJ1-1; 7 positions match TRBD1. Germline CDR1 MNHEY, CDR2 SMNVEV (reference sequence). This CDR3 spans 15 amino acids. J was trimmed by 6 bases and V by 7 bases; bases with no gene match: 14.

The CDR3 DNA reads TGTGCCAGTAGAACTACAGGGGGCGCAAACACTGAAGCTTTCTTT. Translated, it gives CASRTTGGANTEAFF. The V and J genes are TRBV19 and TRBJ1-1, with 9 nucleotides matching TRBD1. There are 15 residues in the CDR3. The V gene's germline CDR1 is LNHDA and CDR2 SQIVND (reference sequence). The ends lost 6 bases at V and 2 bases at J; junction bases unmatched: 7. The full variable domain, its missing parts supplied by reference TRBV19 and TRBJ1-1, is DGGITQSPKYLFRKEGQNVTLSCEQNLNHDAMYWYRQDPGQGLRLIYYSQIVNDFQKGDIAEGYSVSREKKESFPLTVTSAQKNPTAFYLCASRTTGGANTEAFFGQGTRLTVV.

The rearrangement links TRBV9 to TRBJ1-1; D remains unclear. The CDR3 has 19 residues. CDR1 is SGDLS and CDR2 is YYNGEE in the germline V gene. V lost 3 bases to trimming and J lost 0 bases, with 24 bases between them. CDR3 protein: CASSGKNEPGSKVNTEAFF. The DNA for the CDR3 is TGTGCCAGCAGCGGAAAAAACGAACCCGGGAGCAAGGTGAACACTGAAGCTTTCTTT.

The chain recombines TRBV3-1 (or the pseudogene TRBV3-2) with TRBJ2-3; D remains ambiguous. CDR1 is LGHDT, CDR2 YNNKEL, per germline (reference sequence). Deletions cut 4 bases from V and 5 bases from J, with 19 bases between. This CDR3 comprises 16 residues. The CDR3 is CASSPLVSQPGDTQYF. The CDR3 nucleotides read TGTGCCAGCAGCCCCTTGGTTTCCCAACCAGGAGATACGCAGTATTTT.

V usage is TRBV12-3 or TRBV12-4 and J usage is TRBJ2-1; TRBD2 might be the D (7 bases). The V end was cut by 6 bases, the J end by 9 bases, with 15 bases between. The CDR3 is 13 amino acids. The CDR3 reads CASSPVRGAEQFF. The CDR3 DNA is TGTGCCAGCAGCCCCGTCCGGGGGGCTGAGCAGTTCTTC.

The sample holds a few counts of this clone. The chain couples TRBV19 to TRBJ2-7; D perhaps matches TRBD2 (5 bases). This CDR3 is built from 18 residues. Trimming took 5 bases from V and 2 from J, leaving 25 bases between them. CDR1 and CDR2 (germline): LNHDA, SQIVND (reference sequence). The CDR3 region has the DNA TGTGCCAGTAGTCCCCTCGGGATGAAAAGCCTGATACCCTACGAGCAGTACTTC. As protein: CASSPLGMKSLIPYEQYF.

The CDR3 loop is CASKPTGYGYGYTF. The CDR3 DNA reads as TGCGCCAGCAAACCTACAGGGTACGGCTATGGCTACACCTTC. The rearrangement joins TRBV10-2 to TRBJ1-2, with D maybe TRBD1 (6 bases). The germline V gene encodes CDR1 WSHSY and CDR2 SAAADI. V was trimmed by 7 bases and J by 4 bases, leaving 16 bases between them. This CDR3 is 14 amino acids long.

The rearrangement links TRBV28 to TRBJ2-7; 12 nucleotides line up with TRBD1. The CDR3 covers 14 residues. Looked up from germline, CDR1 is MDHEN and CDR2 is SYDVKM. The junction had 8 bases not matched to a gene; V was cut back by 8 bases and J by 6 bases. CDR3 sequence (DNA): TGTGCCAGCTCTTGGGGGACAGGGGGCTTCGAGCAGTACTTC. Translation gives CASSWGTGGFEQYF.

This clone has a handful of counts. The J gene is TRBJ1-1, the V gene TRBV29-1; possible D gene TRBD1, 5 bases. The CDR3 extends over 14 amino acids. The germline gives CDR1 SQVTM, CDR2 ANQGSEA. The germline V and J ends were trimmed by 2 bases and 2 bases, with 12 bases remaining between them. The CDR3 is CSVERGSLNTEAFF. The CDR3 DNA sequence: TGCAGCGTTGAAAGGGGCAGTCTCAACACTGAAGCTTTCTTT.

The chain joins TRBV19 to TRBJ2-1; 12 bases match TRBD2. The junction had 4 bases not matched to a gene; V was cut back by 3 bases and J by 4 bases. In germline, CDR1 is LNHDA, CDR2 SQIVND (reference sequence). CDR3 length equals 16 residues. The CDR3 region is CASSITSGGPYNEQFF. CDR3 nucleotides: TGTGCCAGTAGTATCACTAGCGGGGGGCCATACAATGAGCAGTTCTTC.

This clone was counted a few times. The chain is built from TRBV27 and TRBJ2-3; 8 nucleotides match TRBD2. Germline V gene lookup returns CDR1 MNHEY and CDR2 SMNVEV (reference sequence). This CDR3 region has 17 residues. J lost 13 bases, V lost 6 bases, and 24 bases had no gene match. The CDR3 loop is CASRPAGGARGLFGEYF. The CDR3 region has the DNA TGTGCCAGCAGACCTGCGGGAGGCGCAAGGGGTCTTTTTGGGGAGTATTTT.

In this sample, this clone turned up a few times. This rearrangement joins TRBV5-6 to TRBJ1-1; D not certain. Trimming cost V 0 bases and J 4 bases, with 10 bases left between them. Germline V gene lookup returns CDR1 SGHDT and CDR2 YYEEEE. The CDR3 length is 14 residues. DNA for the CDR3: TGTGCCAGCAGCTTGGGTAGTTCGGGCACTGAAGCTTTCTTT. Protein: CASSLGSSGTEAFF.

This clone has only one observation. V is TRBV12-3 or TRBV12-4 and J is TRBJ1-4, with D possibly being TRBD1 (5 bases). This CDR3 is built from 12 residues. Deletions cut 6 bases from V and 8 bases from J, with 10 bases between. CDR3: CASSRGMEKLFF. The CDR3, as DNA: TGTGCCAGCAGCCGGGGGATGGAAAAACTGTTTTTT.

This chain links TRBV24-1 with TRBJ1-5; 11 nucleotides align to TRBD1. Germline values: CDR1 KGHDR, CDR2 SFDVKD. Trimming removed 4 bases from V and 4 bases from J; junction bases left unmatched: 2. The CDR3 covers 15 residues. CDR3: CATSEGQGVNQPQHF. The CDR3 DNA sequence: TGTGCCACCAGTGAGGGACAGGGGGTGAATCAGCCCCAGCATTTT.

The chain employs TRBV5-6 and TRBJ1-2; 12 bases align to TRBD1. After removal of 2 bases from V and 6 bases from J, the junction contained 2 bases not matched to a gene. CDR3 length equals 14 residues. Germline-derived CDR1 and CDR2 are SGHDT and YYEEEE. This chain's CDR3 is CASSFGDRGHGYTF. CDR3 in DNA: TGTGCCAGCAGCTTTGGGGACAGGGGGCATGGCTACACCTTC. Full variable domain (rest looked up from reference TRBV5-6 and TRBJ1-2): DAGVTQSPTHLIKTRGQQVTLRCSPKSGHDTVSWYQQALGQGPQFIFQYYEEEERQRGNFPDRFSGHQFPNYSSELNVNALLLGDSALYLCASSFGDRGHGYTFGSGTRLTVV.